The 27 T cell receptor beta chains below come from one sample, sequenced in a study of OX40 agonist ivuxolimab in advanced cancers. The assay was immunoSEQ multiplex PCR, and TCRdb's table has in-frame clones only and misses some. The table shows about 100,000 clones, with 90% occurring only once. The source was CD4+ or CD8+ T cells sorted from blood, collected in a trial of the OX40 agonist ivuxolimab. These TCRs come from an adult with an advanced solid tumor such as melanoma, head and neck, liver or kidney cancer.

V usage is TRBV18 and J usage is TRBJ2-5, with D hard to call. Germline lookup yields CDR1 KGHSH and CDR2 LQKENI. Between the trimmed V and J ends, which lost 1 base and 4 bases, there was a span of 4 bases. The CDR3 length is 12 residues. In DNA, the CDR3 is TGTGCCAGCTCACCACTCTCAGAGACCCAGTACTTC. Protein sequence: CASSPLSETQYF.

V and J are TRBV9 and TRBJ1-1, with D uncertain. Germline V gene data show CDR1 as SGDLS and CDR2 as YYNGEE. This CDR3 region has 15 residues. V was pared by 7 bases and J by 2 bases, with 18 bases between. The DNA for the CDR3 is TGTGCCAGCGCTATGACCGACGCAGTAAACACTGAAGCTTTCTTT. Protein product: CASAMTDAVNTEAFF.

In nucleotides, the CDR3 is TGTGCCAGTAGTATGAGTGGGAATTCAGGGCAGTACTTC. Amino acids: CASSMSGNSGQYF. This sequence joins TRBV19 and TRBJ2-7; no reliable D call. The CDR3 is 13 amino acids. Germline V gene sequence: CDR1 LNHDA, CDR2 SQIVND (reference sequence). Deletions cut 3 bases from V and 9 bases from J, with 15 bases between.

The gene calls are TRBV2 and TRBJ2-4; 7 bases line up with TRBD1. Trimming cost V 5 bases and J 6 bases; bases outside gene matches: 7. Germline CDR1 is SNHLY and CDR2 is FYNNEI. This CDR3 spans 14 amino acids. The CDR3 reads CASSRTGSVNIQYF. CDR3 DNA sequence: TGTGCCAGCAGTAGGACAGGCTCCGTAAACATTCAGTACTTC.

The V call is TRBV27, the J call TRBJ2-7; maybe TRBD2 (6 bases). This CDR3 has 14 amino acids. V was cut by 6 bases and J by 2 bases, with 14 bases left in between. The germline CDR1 and CDR2 sequences are MNHEY and SMNVEV (reference sequence). CDR3 amino acids: CASRGSGGAYEQYF. DNA of the CDR3: TGTGCCAGCAGGGGATCAGGCGGGGCCTACGAGCAGTACTTC.

This rearrangement joins TRBV6-5 to TRBJ1-1, with TRBD1 matching 8 bases. V trimming: 6 bases; J trimming: 1 base; junction bases outside the gene matches: 7. Germline CDR1 reads MNHEY; CDR2 reads SVGAGI. CDR3 length: 15 amino acids. The CDR3 here is CASRARTGKNTEAFF. CDR3 bases: TGTGCCAGCAGGGCACGGACAGGGAAGAACACTGAAGCTTTCTTT.

The chain employs TRBV5-6 and TRBJ2-5; possible D gene TRBD1, 6 bases. The CDR3 is made up of 14 amino acids. CDR1 and CDR2 from the germline V gene are SGHDT and YYEEEE. The V end lost 5 bases, the J end lost 2 bases, and 13 bases lay between the germline ends. CDR3 loop: CASSTGLPQETQYF. The CDR3 DNA reads TGTGCCAGCAGTACAGGGTTACCTCAAGAGACCCAGTACTTC.

In its sample, this clone was seen once. This sequence joins TRBV5-1 and TRBJ2-3; TRBD2 aligns across 9 bases. CDR1 and CDR2 (germline): SGHRS, YFSETQ. V shed 0 bases, J shed 3 bases, and the junction held 14 bases outside the gene matches. The CDR3 totals 19 residues. CDR3 nucleotides: TGCGCCAGCAGCTTGGTGGCGGGGGGGCCTTCAGGAAGGACAGATACGCAGTATTTT. It is translated as CASSLVAGGPSGRTDTQYF. The entire variable domain, with the rest obtained from reference TRBV5-1 and TRBJ2-3, is as follows: KAGVTQTPRYLIKTRGQQVTLSCSPISGHRSVSWYQQTPGQGLQFLFEYFSETQRNKGNFPGRFSGRQFSNSRSEMNVSTLELGDSALYLCASSLVAGGPSGRTDTQYFGPGTRLTVL.

The chain carries TRBV9 and TRBJ1-2, with 7 bases aligning to TRBD1. Germline CDR1 and CDR2: SGDLS and YYNGEE. CDR3 length: 14 residues. V gave up 0 bases and J gave up 4 bases; unmatched junction bases: 3. The DNA for the CDR3 is TGTGCCAGCAGCGTAGATGCAGGGGGCTATGGCTACACCTTC. Translating gives CASSVDAGGYGYTF.

The gene calls are TRBV11-2 and TRBJ1-4; no clear D gene. CDR1 and CDR2 (germline): SGHAT, FQNNGV. The CDR3 extends over 15 amino acids. Trimming took off 0 bases at V and 6 bases at J, with 11 bases between the two ends. The CDR3 reads CASSLDRGSYEKLFF. In DNA form, the CDR3 reads TGTGCCAGCAGCTTAGATCGCGGGTCCTATGAAAAACTGTTTTTT. The full variable domain, in which reference TRBV11-2 and TRBJ1-4 provide the parts outside the CDR3, is EAGVAQSPRYKIIEKRQSVAFWCNPISGHATLYWYQQILGQGPKLLIQFQNNGVVDDSQLPKDRFSAERLKGVDSTLKIQPAKLEDSAVYLCASSLDRGSYEKLFFGSGTQLSVL.

CDR3 sequence reads: CAWSQDTEQYF. CDR3 sequence (DNA): TGTGCCTGGAGTCAGGACACCGAGCAGTACTTC. The V gene is TRBV30, the J gene TRBJ2-7, with a tentative D call TRBD1 (5 bases). The CDR3 spans 11 residues. Germline V gives CDR1 GTSNPN, CDR2 SVGIG (reference sequence). Trimming removed 2 bases at V and 6 bases at J, with 8 bases between.

The gene calls are TRBV19 and TRBJ2-1; 10 positions agree with TRBD2. Germline CDR1 reads LNHDA; CDR2 reads SQIVND (reference sequence). With V trimmed by 5 bases and J by 6 bases, 13 bases remained unmatched. The CDR3 spans 17 residues. The CDR3 DNA reads as TGTGCCAGTAGTCCTATCCTAAGCGGGAGGGCAGGCAATGAGCAGTTCTTC. Protein: CASSPILSGRAGNEQFF.

J is TRBJ2-7 and V is TRBV30; no clear D gene. Germline lookup yields CDR1 GTSNPN and CDR2 SVGIG (reference sequence). This CDR3 region has 13 residues. Trimming shortened V by 2 bases and J by 0 bases, and 8 bases separated the two germline ends. The CDR3, as DNA: TGTGCCTGGAGTAACGGTAACTCCTACGAGCAGTACTTC. It is translated as CAWSNGNSYEQYF.

V and J are TRBV19 and TRBJ2-7; 8 bases agree with TRBD1. This CDR3 is 13 amino acids long. V lost 6 bases, J lost 1 base, and 2 bases stayed unmatched. CDR1 is LNHDA and CDR2 is SQIVND in the germline V gene (reference sequence). CDR3 residues: CASSRQGSYEQYF. In DNA form, the CDR3 reads TGTGCCAGTAGCCGACAGGGGTCCTACGAGCAGTACTTC.

This clone has only a few counts. The chain recombines TRBV7-3 with TRBJ2-7, with D unresolved. This CDR3 contains 14 residues. Germline V gene data show CDR1 as SGHTA and CDR2 as FQGTGA. The V and J ends lost 5 bases and 2 bases respectively, with 13 bases between them. Written as DNA, the CDR3 is TGTGCCAGCAGCCTGCTAGGTACCGCCTACGAGCAGTACTTC. Protein sequence: CASSLLGTAYEQYF. Full variable domain (missing parts from reference TRBV7-3 and TRBJ2-7): GAGVSQTPSNKVTEKGKYVELRCDPISGHTALYWYRQSLGQGPEFLIYFQGTGAADDSGLPNDRFFAVRPEGSVSTLKIQRTERGDSAVYLCASSLLGTAYEQYFGPGTRLTVT.

This rearrangement joins TRBV7-9 to TRBJ2-3; D may be TRBD2 (7 bases). Germline values: CDR1 SEHNR, CDR2 FQNEAQ (reference sequence). CDR3 size: 14 residues. V was trimmed by 2 bases and J by 5 bases, leaving 11 bases between them. For the CDR3, the DNA is TGTGCCAGCAGCTTACGCGGGGGCGGAGATACGCAGTATTTT. It encodes CASSLRGGGDTQYF.

This sequence joins TRBV19 and TRBJ1-2; D ambiguous. CDR1 is LNHDA and CDR2 is SQIVND in the germline V gene (reference sequence). Trimming removed 5 bases at V and 4 bases at J, with 17 bases between. This CDR3 has 15 residues. The CDR3 nucleotides are TGTGCCAGTAGTCCCCAGGTCGAGGGCGTCTATGGCTACACCTTC. It codes for CASSPQVEGVYGYTF.

J is TRBJ2-4 and V is TRBV27, with D possibly matching TRBD1 (6 bases). The CDR3 contains 17 residues. Germline CDR1 is MNHEY and CDR2 is SMNVEV (reference sequence). Trimming stripped 3 bases from V and 7 bases from J, with 22 bases between. CDR3 nucleotides: TGTGCCAGCAGTTTGGTCCCTTACCCGGGACAAGTGAACATTCAGTACTTC. This codes for CASSLVPYPGQVNIQYF.

The chain recombines TRBV12-5 with TRBJ2-3; 7 bases line up with TRBD1. The CDR3 runs 18 residues. The germline V gene has CDR1 LGHNT and CDR2 FRNRAP. J gave up 0 bases and V 9 bases, and 18 bases lay outside the gene matches. CDR3 sequence: CASGPGQTTHQSTDTQYF. In DNA, the CDR3 is TGTGCTAGCGGGCCGGGACAGACAACCCATCAGAGCACAGATACGCAGTATTTT.

This clone turned up a few times. The V gene is TRBV6-1, the J gene TRBJ2-7; a weak D match, TRBD1 (6 bases). CDR3 length equals 13 residues. V shed 6 bases and J shed 4 bases, with 13 bases lying between them. In germline, CDR1 is MNHNS, CDR2 SASEGT. CDR3: CASRGNRVYEQYF. In DNA, the CDR3 is TGTGCCAGCAGGGGGAACAGGGTGTACGAGCAGTACTTC.

The chain employs TRBV11-3 and TRBJ2-1, with 7 bases lining up with TRBD2. The V segment lost 5 bases and the J segment 3 bases; nucleotides outside the gene matches: 10. The CDR3 totals 16 residues. CDR1 and CDR2 (germline): SGHNT, YENEEA. DNA for the CDR3: TGTGCCAGCAGCGCCCGAGGAGCGGGAAACTACAATGAGCAGTTCTTC. Amino acid sequence: CASSARGAGNYNEQFF.

CDR3 protein: CASRGDRGLYRGYTF. The CDR3 region has the DNA TGTGCCAGCCGTGGCGACAGGGGGCTTTATCGTGGCTACACCTTC. The chain couples TRBV27 to TRBJ1-2; 10 bases fit TRBD1. There are 15 residues in the CDR3. V was clipped by 8 bases and J by 7 bases; unmatched bases: 13. Germline values: CDR1 MNHEY, CDR2 SMNVEV (reference sequence).

The V and J genes are TRBV5-4 and TRBJ1-2, with D uncertain. There are 14 residues in the CDR3. Germline CDR1 reads SGHNT; CDR2 reads YYREEE (reference sequence). V shed 5 bases and J shed 2 bases, with 13 bases lying between them. CDR3 sequence reads: CASRSVGRNYGYTF. CDR3 bases: TGTGCCAGCAGATCAGTTGGTCGGAACTATGGCTACACCTTC.

The CDR3 nucleotides read TGTGCCAGCAGTTTCCTTGGACAGATGAACACTGAAGCTTTCTTT. It translates to CASSFLGQMNTEAFF. V usage is TRBV28 and J usage is TRBJ1-1, with TRBD1 as a possible D gene (6 bases). The V end lost 3 bases, the J end lost 0 bases, and 11 bases lay between the germline ends. Germline CDR1 is MDHEN and CDR2 is SYDVKM. The CDR3 length is 15 residues.

The chain carries TRBV4-1 and TRBJ2-3, with 7 nucleotides matching TRBD2. The V gene's germline CDR1 is MGHRA and CDR2 YSYEKL. This CDR3 spans 18 amino acids. The junction had 16 bases not matched to a gene; V was cut back by 4 bases and J by 3 bases. The CDR3 DNA reads TGCGCCAGCAGCCTTAGGGGCGCGGCGGGGGAGTGGACAGATACGCAGTATTTT. Translation: CASSLRGAAGEWTDTQYF.

This rearrangement joins TRBV27 to TRBJ2-2; unclear D gene. CDR1 is MNHEY, CDR2 SMNVEV, per germline (reference sequence). This CDR3 is 14 amino acids long. With 7 bases removed from V and 4 bases from J, the gap between germline ends came to 13 bases. In DNA form, the CDR3 reads TGTGCCAGCACAAGTAACAGATTCACCGGGGAGCTGTTTTTT. As protein: CASTSNRFTGELFF.

The chain uses TRBV9 and TRBJ1-4; 7 bases are shared with TRBD1. The CDR3 length is 16 residues. Looked up from germline, CDR1 is SGDLS and CDR2 is YYNGEE. Trimming took 0 bases from V and 4 from J; bases not matched to a gene: 6. DNA of the CDR3: TGTGCCAGCAGCGTAGGTCTAGGGGGCGGTAATGAAAAACTGTTTTTT. It yields the protein CASSVGLGGGNEKLFF.